This T cell receptor beta chain was captured by sequencing in a study of blood T cell repertoires in COVID-19 (dated by TCRdb to the early 2020s). Study-wide context: Samples covering the acute and convalescent phases of COVID-19 were provided by collaborators in the United States, Italy and Spain. The material from the prospective study consisted of cDNA or gDNA derived from T cells, B-cell-depleted T cells, or PBMCs. The dataset comprised deeply sampled blood TCRbeta repertoires from subjects exposed to, actively infected with, or recovered from COVID-19. The repertoires were released in a freely available public database meant as a resource for research on the immune response to SARS-CoV-2. The samples were drawn from two sources: the first 160 participants of the ongoing ImmuneRACE study, and 1,000 to 1,500 subjects contributed by 6 global collaborators. A de-identified subject ID, COVID-19 status, age in years and sex were almost always included in the sample metadata. Where available, HLA class I and class II types were obtained from metadata supplied by the sample provider rather than from assay-based typing. The research as a whole found: Clinical and demographic metadata were provided uncurated, with the amount varying by source and participant.

Participants in the prospective study were aged 18 to 89 years, lived in over 20 United States geographic areas, and enrolled through a virtual design. Cohort assignment in the prospective study relied on participant-reported clinical history from a screening survey and a study questionnaire. Recovered participants in ImmuneRACE Cohort 3 were defined by two consecutive negative NP/OP PCR tests, clearance by a healthcare professional, or resolution of symptoms. In the prospective study, mobile phlebotomists collected whole blood, serum and a nasopharyngeal or oropharyngeal swab from each participant. Over a roughly 2-month period, participants in the prospective study had the option of providing additional blood draws and questionnaires. Before DNA extraction, prospective study blood samples were shipped either frozen or at room temperature. The immunoSEQ Assay, a bias-controlled multiplex PCR, was used to amplify TCRbeta CDR3 regions from genomic DNA. Regarding the original processing steps: Within the assay, amplification of reference gene primers was used to estimate how many nucleated cells each sample contained. Sequence reads were collapsed and filtered to measure the absolute abundance of every unique TCRbeta CDR3 rearrangement. For each sample, productive Simpson clonality was calculated as the square root of Simpson's diversity index across productive rearrangements. This is the immuneACCESS table as TCRdb keeps it, with only in-frame sequences that have V and J called. A part of the clones is gone; compared with another copy, unresolved V genes explain less than half, and the rest is unexplained. Clone size and V and J calls were adopted from that table, with D and trimming inferred from the DNA. In all, the sample holds hundreds of thousands of clones, and 89% of those were seen once. About 5% of the sample belongs to the ten largest clones.

With respect to this clone: Its antigen is still unknown. No clone much larger than this one lies a single base away; base qualities are absent.

The specimen was PBMCs or T cells enriched from blood (not recorded which). The origin of this receptor is a man aged 55 to 69 who had recovered from COVID-19.

The CDR3 here reads CASSWGPVQQISSNTEAFF. The nucleotide sequence reads as follows: TGTGCCAGCAGCTGGGGGCCTGTTCAGCAAATATCCTCGAACACTGAAGCTTTCTTT. The rearrangement combines TRBV21-1 with TRBJ1-1; TRBD1, the D gene given by the table, was not confirmed from the DNA. TRBV21-1 is an annotated pseudogene. The CDR3 contains 19 residues, cysteine and phenylalanine counted. CDR3 DNA is the only sequence kept; it has 57 bases, read in frame from the first base.